The 19 T cell receptor beta chains below come from one sample, sequenced in a study of T cell responses to AZD1222 COVID-19 vaccine. The data were produced by immunoSEQ multiplex PCR, yet TCRdb's version contains in-frame clones alone and is incomplete. This repertoire shows about 120,000 clones, about 94% found once; its top ten account for 2.5% to 3%. This specimen consisted of peripheral blood, obtained 28 days after the second AZD1222 dose. All receptors come from an adult who received the AZD1222 COVID-19 vaccine.

Written as DNA, the CDR3 is TGTGCCAGCAGCTTCCTCAACAGCGGTGCGTCCGAGCAGTACTTC. This translates into CASSFLNSGASEQYF. The chain links TRBV7-9 to TRBJ2-7, with a possible D match to TRBD2 (5 bases). Germline assignment: CDR1 SEHNR and CDR2 FQNEAQ (reference sequence). The CDR3 runs 15 residues. The V end was cut by 3 bases, the J end by 6 bases, with 18 bases between.

The chain joins TRBV27 to TRBJ1-1; D is uncertain. Germline CDR1 is MNHEY and CDR2 is SMNVEV (reference sequence). The CDR3 contains 14 residues. Trimming removed 7 bases at V and 9 bases at J, with 21 bases between. CDR3 in DNA: TGTGCCAGCAAGTCGTCGGTAGGGTGGAACAAAGCTTTCTTT. Translated: CASKSSVGWNKAFF.

The chain has TRBV29-1 and TRBJ1-2; D uncertain. Per germline, CDR1 SQVTM and CDR2 ANQGSEA. The CDR3 totals 12 residues. V dropped 6 bases and J dropped 8 bases, with 16 bases sitting between them. CDR3 DNA: TGCAGCGTCCGACCCGAGAAAGGAGGCTACACCTTC. Translating gives CSVRPEKGGYTF.

V is TRBV6-5 and J is TRBJ1-6; tentatively, D is TRBD1 (6 bases). Germline V gives CDR1 MNHEY, CDR2 SVGAGI. V lost 4 bases and J 10 bases, leaving 17 bases between the germline ends. This CDR3 comprises 15 residues. The CDR3 is CASSSTGTSGSPLHF. The CDR3 DNA sequence: TGTGCCAGCAGTTCCACAGGGACTTCGGGGTCACCCCTCCACTTT.

The rearrangement joins TRBV2 to TRBJ2-2; no reliable D call. This CDR3 is 12 amino acids long. Germline CDR1 and CDR2: SNHLY and FYNNEI. V gave up 7 bases and J gave up 5 bases, with 8 bases separating them. DNA for the CDR3: TGTGCCAGCACCCGTGATACCGGGGAGCTGTTTTTT. Translating gives CASTRDTGELFF. The complete variable domain, with remaining parts taken from reference TRBV2 and TRBJ2-2, reads EPEVTQTPSHQVTQMGQEVILRCVPISNHLYFYWYRQILGQKVEFLVSFYNNEISEKSEIFDDQFSVERPDGSNFTLKIRSTKLEDSAMYFCASTRDTGELFFGEGSRLTVL.

CDR3 in DNA: TGTGCCAGCAGCCAACCCTTAACCGGGACGCAGTATTTT. Translated, it gives CASSQPLTGTQYF. The chain has TRBV3-1 (or the pseudogene TRBV3-2) and TRBJ2-3; D gene ambiguous. CDR3 size: 13 residues. V dropped 2 bases and J dropped 9 bases, with 12 bases sitting between them. Germline-derived CDR1 and CDR2 are LGHDT and YNNKEL (reference sequence).

The chain recombines TRBV30 with TRBJ1-2, with no clear D. The CDR3 covers 12 residues. Germline loops: CDR1 GTSNPN, CDR2 SVGIG (reference sequence). V lost 2 bases and J 10 bases, leaving 14 bases between the germline ends. The CDR3 spells CAWSPGRSDYTF. As DNA, the CDR3 is TGTGCCTGGAGTCCCGGACGGTCTGACTACACCTTC. Supplemented by reference TRBV30 and TRBJ1-2, the full variable domain reads SQTIHQWPATLVQPVGSPLSLECTVEGTSNPNLYWYRQAAGRGLQLLFYSVGIGQISSEVPQNLSASRPQDRQFILSSKKLLLSDSGFYLCAWSPGRSDYTFGSGTRLTVV.

As DNA, the CDR3 is TGTGCTAGTGGTGTTATTAAAAATAGCAATCAGCCCCAGCATTTT. Translating gives CASGVIKNSNQPQHF. The rearrangement uses TRBV12-5 and TRBJ1-5; D uncertain. CDR1 and CDR2 (germline): LGHNT, FRNRAP. The CDR3 contains 15 residues. The germline V and J ends were trimmed by 5 bases and 0 bases, with 11 bases remaining between them.

The J gene is TRBJ1-2, the V gene TRBV3-1 (or the pseudogene TRBV3-2); 9 nucleotides align to TRBD1. There are 15 residues in the CDR3. V was pared by 2 bases and J by 8 bases, with 9 bases of the junction left unmatched. In germline, CDR1 is LGHDT, CDR2 YNNKEL (reference sequence). In nucleotides, the CDR3 is TGTGCCAGCAGCCAATTTCCGGACAGGGGTAGAGGCTACACCTTC. As protein: CASSQFPDRGRGYTF.

This clone was seen once. The V gene is TRBV19, the J gene TRBJ1-1; 8 positions match TRBD1. The CDR3 spans 13 residues. Trimming took 6 bases from V and 1 from J; bases not matched to a gene: 1. Germline V CDR1 and CDR2: LNHDA, SQIVND (reference sequence). CDR3 bases: TGTGCCAGTAGCAGGGGGCAGAACACTGAAGCTTTCTTT. This codes for CASSRGQNTEAFF.

Only one count was recorded for this clone. The chain recombines TRBV4-1 with TRBJ1-5; 7 bases are a match to TRBD1. This CDR3 comprises 15 residues. Germline CDR1 MGHRA, CDR2 YSYEKL. With V trimmed by 5 bases and J by 0 bases, 4 bases remained unmatched. CDR3 nucleotides: TGCGCCAGCAGCAAAGGGGACAGTAGCAATCAGCCCCAGCATTTT. It translates to CASSKGDSSNQPQHF.

V is TRBV13 and J is TRBJ2-7, with 8 bases aligning to TRBD1. Unmatched junction bases numbered 6, after V lost 3 bases and J lost 2 bases. Germline loops: CDR1 PRHDT, CDR2 FYEKMQ (reference sequence). CDR3 length: 15 amino acids. The CDR3 protein is CASSLAGTGAYEQYF. As DNA, the CDR3 is TGTGCCAGCAGCTTGGCCGGGACAGGTGCCTACGAGCAGTACTTC.

The rearrangement joins TRBV15 to TRBJ1-1; no clear D. With 8 bases removed from V and 8 bases from J, the gap between germline ends came to 12 bases. The CDR3 covers 11 residues. Germline assignment: CDR1 LNHNV and CDR2 YYDKDF (reference sequence). The DNA for the CDR3 is TGTGCCACCGGCTGGAGGAGGGAAGCTTTCTTT. The encoded protein is CATGWRREAFF.

The J gene is TRBJ1-1, the V gene TRBV6-1; D ambiguous. The V end was cut by 1 base, the J end by 1 base, with 7 bases between. The CDR3 has 14 residues. Germline V gene lookup returns CDR1 MNHNS and CDR2 SASEGT. The CDR3 DNA reads TGTGCCAGCAGTGAAGGGCCCTCGAACACTGAAGCTTTCTTT. The encoded protein is CASSEGPSNTEAFF.

The chain carries TRBV29-1 and TRBJ1-4; 8 bases align to TRBD1. The germline CDR1 and CDR2 sequences are SQVTM and ANQGSEA. V gave up 0 bases and J gave up 8 bases; unmatched junction bases: 5. The CDR3 is 14 residues long. The CDR3 loop reads CSVEEDRVGEKLFF. CDR3 nucleotide sequence: TGCAGCGTTGAAGAGGACAGGGTGGGCGAAAAACTGTTTTTT.

The chain uses TRBV3-1 (or the pseudogene TRBV3-2) and TRBJ2-7, with D possibly being TRBD2 (6 bases). V lost 4 bases to trimming and J lost 2 bases, with 12 bases between them. In germline, CDR1 is LGHDT, CDR2 YNNKEL (reference sequence). There are 14 residues in the CDR3. Written as DNA, the CDR3 is TGTGCCAGCAGCCCCGGGACTGCTGCCTACGAGCAGTACTTC. This encodes CASSPGTAAYEQYF.

This clone has only one observation. The chain combines TRBV5-6 with TRBJ1-1; TRBD1 might be the D (5 bases). The CDR3 totals 13 residues. With 6 bases removed from V and 6 bases from J, the gap between germline ends came to 15 bases. Germline loops: CDR1 SGHDT, CDR2 YYEEEE. For the CDR3, the DNA is TGTGCCAGCACCGAGTCCCTGGGGGCTGAAGCTTTCTTT. This sequence encodes CASTESLGAEAFF.

The chain carries TRBV5-6 and TRBJ1-1; TRBD1 matches 7 bases. Germline CDR1 and CDR2: SGHDT and YYEEEE. The V segment lost 0 bases and the J segment 4 bases; nucleotides outside the gene matches: 6. This CDR3 comprises 15 residues. The CDR3 region has the DNA TGTGCCAGCAGCTTGGTAGAAGGGGGCCGCACTGAAGCTTTCTTT. This translates into CASSLVEGGRTEAFF.

The rearrangement links TRBV4-1 to TRBJ2-7; D unclear. V was trimmed by 6 bases and J by 5 bases, leaving 14 bases between them. Germline V gene lookup returns CDR1 MGHRA and CDR2 YSYEKL. The CDR3 consists of 13 residues. CDR3 region: CASSGIQRNEQYF. The CDR3 nucleotides read TGCGCCAGCAGTGGAATACAGAGAAACGAGCAGTACTTC.